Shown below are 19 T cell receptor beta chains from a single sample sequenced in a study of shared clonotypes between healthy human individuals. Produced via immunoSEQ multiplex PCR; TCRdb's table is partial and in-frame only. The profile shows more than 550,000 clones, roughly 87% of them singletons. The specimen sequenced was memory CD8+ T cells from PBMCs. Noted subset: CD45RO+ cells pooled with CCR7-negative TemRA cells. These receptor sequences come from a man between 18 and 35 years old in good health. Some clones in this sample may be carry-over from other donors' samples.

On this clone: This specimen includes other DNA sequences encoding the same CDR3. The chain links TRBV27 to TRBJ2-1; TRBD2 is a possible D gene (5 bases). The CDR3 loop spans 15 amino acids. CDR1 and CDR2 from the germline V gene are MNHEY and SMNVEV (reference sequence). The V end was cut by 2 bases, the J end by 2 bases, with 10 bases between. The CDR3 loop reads CASSLASGPYNEQFF. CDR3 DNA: TGTGCCAGCAGTTTAGCCAGCGGACCCTACAATGAGCAGTTCTTC.

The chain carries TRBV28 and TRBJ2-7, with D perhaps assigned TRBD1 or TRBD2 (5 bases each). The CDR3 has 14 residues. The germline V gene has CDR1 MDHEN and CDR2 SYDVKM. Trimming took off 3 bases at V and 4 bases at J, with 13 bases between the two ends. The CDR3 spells CASSFGSGRYEQYF. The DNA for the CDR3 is TGTGCCAGCAGTTTTGGCTCAGGGAGATACGAGCAGTACTTC.

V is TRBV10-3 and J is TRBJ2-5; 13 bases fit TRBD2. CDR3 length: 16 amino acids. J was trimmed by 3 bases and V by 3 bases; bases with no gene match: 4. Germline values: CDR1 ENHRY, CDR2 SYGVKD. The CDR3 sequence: CAISETLAGGEETQYF. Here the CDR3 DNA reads TGTGCCATCAGTGAAACACTAGCGGGAGGGGAAGAGACCCAGTACTTC.

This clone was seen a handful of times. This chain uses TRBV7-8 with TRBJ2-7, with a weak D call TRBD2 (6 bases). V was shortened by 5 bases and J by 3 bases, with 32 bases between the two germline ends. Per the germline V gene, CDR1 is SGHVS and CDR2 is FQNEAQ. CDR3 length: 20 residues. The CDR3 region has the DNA TGTGCCAGCAGCGACCTGGGGGGTACTCCCCAGATCGGGGGAAACTACGAGCAGTACTTC. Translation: CASSDLGGTPQIGGNYEQYF. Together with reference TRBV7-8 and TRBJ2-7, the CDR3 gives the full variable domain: GAGVSQSPRYKVAKRGQDVALRCDPISGHVSLFWYQQALGQGPEFLTYFQNEAQLDKSGLPSDRFFAERPEGSVSTLKIQRTQQEDSAVYLCASSDLGGTPQIGGNYEQYFGPGTRLTVT.

CDR3 DNA: TGTGCCAGCACCTCAGACAGGCCGACCTACGAGCAGTACTTC. The encoded protein is CASTSDRPTYEQYF. The V call is TRBV6-5, the J call TRBJ2-7; D possibly corresponds to TRBD1 (6 bases). Per the germline V gene, CDR1 is MNHEY and CDR2 is SVGAGI. CDR3 size: 14 residues. The germline V and J ends were trimmed by 7 bases and 2 bases, with 15 bases remaining between them.

The CDR3 DNA reads TGTGCCAGCAGCCCGGGCAGTTCCTTTCCGGGGCAGCCCCAGCATTTT. The encoded protein is CASSPGSSFPGQPQHF. This rearrangement joins TRBV9 to TRBJ1-5; D is ambiguous. This CDR3 is 16 amino acids long. Trimming took off 4 bases at V and 7 bases at J, with 21 bases between the two ends. Germline CDR1 is SGDLS and CDR2 is YYNGEE.

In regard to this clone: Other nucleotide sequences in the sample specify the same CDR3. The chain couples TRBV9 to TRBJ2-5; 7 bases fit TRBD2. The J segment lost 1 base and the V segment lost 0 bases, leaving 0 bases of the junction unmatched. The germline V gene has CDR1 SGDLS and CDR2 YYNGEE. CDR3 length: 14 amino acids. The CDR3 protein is CASSVGGSQETQYF. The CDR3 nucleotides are TGTGCCAGCAGCGTAGGCGGGAGCCAAGAGACCCAGTACTTC.

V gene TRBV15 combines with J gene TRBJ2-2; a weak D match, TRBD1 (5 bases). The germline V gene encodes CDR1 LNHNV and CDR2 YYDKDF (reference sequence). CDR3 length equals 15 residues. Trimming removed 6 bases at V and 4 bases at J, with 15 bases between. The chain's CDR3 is CATSITGRLTGELFF. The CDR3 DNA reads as TGTGCCACCAGTATTACAGGTCGACTCACCGGGGAGCTGTTTTTT.

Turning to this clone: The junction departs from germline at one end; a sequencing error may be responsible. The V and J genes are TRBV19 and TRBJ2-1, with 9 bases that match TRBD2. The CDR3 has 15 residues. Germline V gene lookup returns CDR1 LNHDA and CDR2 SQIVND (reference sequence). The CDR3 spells CASSSTGTSYDEQFF. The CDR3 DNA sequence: TGTGCCAGTAGTTCCACCGGGACTAGCTACGATGAGCAGTTCTTC.

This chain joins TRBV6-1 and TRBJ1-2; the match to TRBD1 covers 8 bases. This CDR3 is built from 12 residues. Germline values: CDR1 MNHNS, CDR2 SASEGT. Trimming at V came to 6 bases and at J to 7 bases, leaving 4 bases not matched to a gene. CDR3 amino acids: CASRQGAGGYTF. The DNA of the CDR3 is TGTGCCAGCAGGCAGGGGGCGGGTGGCTACACCTTC.

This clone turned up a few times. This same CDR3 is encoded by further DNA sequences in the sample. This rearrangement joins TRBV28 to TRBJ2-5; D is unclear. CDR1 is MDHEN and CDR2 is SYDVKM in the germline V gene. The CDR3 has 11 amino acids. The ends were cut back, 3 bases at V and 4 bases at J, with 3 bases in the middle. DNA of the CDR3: TGTGCCAGCAGTTTTGGAGAGACCCAGTACTTC. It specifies CASSFGETQYF. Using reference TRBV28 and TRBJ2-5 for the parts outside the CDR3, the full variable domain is DVKVTQSSRYLVKRTGEKVFLECVQDMDHENMFWYRQDPGLGLRLIYFSYDVKMKEKGDIPEGYSVSREKKERFSLILESASTNQTSMYLCASSFGETQYFGPGTRLLVL.

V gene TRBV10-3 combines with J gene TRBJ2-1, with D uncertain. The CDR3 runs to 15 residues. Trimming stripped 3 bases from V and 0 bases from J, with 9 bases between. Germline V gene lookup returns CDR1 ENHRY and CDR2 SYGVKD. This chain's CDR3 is CAISEGASSYNEQFF. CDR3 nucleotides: TGTGCCATCAGTGAAGGAGCGAGCTCCTACAATGAGCAGTTCTTC.

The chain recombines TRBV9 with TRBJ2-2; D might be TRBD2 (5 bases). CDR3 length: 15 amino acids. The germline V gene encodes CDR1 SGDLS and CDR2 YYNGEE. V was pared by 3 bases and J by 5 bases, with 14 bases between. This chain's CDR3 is CASSGGGGWTGELFF. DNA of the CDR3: TGTGCCAGCAGCGGTGGTGGAGGATGGACCGGGGAGCTGTTTTTT.

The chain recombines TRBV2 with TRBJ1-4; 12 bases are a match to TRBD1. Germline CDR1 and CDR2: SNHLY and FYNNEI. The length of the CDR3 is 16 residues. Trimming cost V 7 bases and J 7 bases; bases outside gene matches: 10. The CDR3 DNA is TGTGCCAGCAAGGGCGGGACAGGGGGCCTTGGTGAAAAACTGTTTTTT. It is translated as CASKGGTGGLGEKLFF. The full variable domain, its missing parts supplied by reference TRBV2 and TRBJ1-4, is EPEVTQTPSHQVTQMGQEVILRCVPISNHLYFYWYRQILGQKVEFLVSFYNNEISEKSEIFDDQFSVERPDGSNFTLKIRSTKLEDSAMYFCASKGGTGGLGEKLFFGSGTQLSVL.

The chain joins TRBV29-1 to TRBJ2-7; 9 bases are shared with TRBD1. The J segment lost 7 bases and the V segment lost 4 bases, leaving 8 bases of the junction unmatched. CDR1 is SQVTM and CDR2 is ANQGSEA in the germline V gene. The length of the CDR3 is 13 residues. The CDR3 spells CSVAGTGRREQYF. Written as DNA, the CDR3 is TGCAGCGTTGCCGGGACAGGGAGAAGGGAGCAGTACTTC.

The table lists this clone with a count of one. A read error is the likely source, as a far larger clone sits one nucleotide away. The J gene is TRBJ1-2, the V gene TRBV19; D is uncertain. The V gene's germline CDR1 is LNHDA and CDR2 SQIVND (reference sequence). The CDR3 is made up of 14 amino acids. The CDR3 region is CASNIDLRLNGYTF. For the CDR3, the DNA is TGTGCCAGTAATATAGATCTGAGACTAAATGGCTACACCTTC.

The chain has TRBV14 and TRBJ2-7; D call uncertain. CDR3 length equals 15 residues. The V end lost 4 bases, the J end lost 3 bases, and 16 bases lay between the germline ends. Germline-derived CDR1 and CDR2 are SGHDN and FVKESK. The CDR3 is CASSPEVRPRYEQYF. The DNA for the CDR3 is TGTGCCAGCAGCCCAGAGGTCAGACCGCGCTACGAGCAGTACTTC.

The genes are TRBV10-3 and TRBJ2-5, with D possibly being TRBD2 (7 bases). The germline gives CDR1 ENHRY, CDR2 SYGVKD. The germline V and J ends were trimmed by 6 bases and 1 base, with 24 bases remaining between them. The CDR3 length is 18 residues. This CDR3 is CAISTSVAGAQPQETQYF. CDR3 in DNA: TGTGCCATCAGCACTTCCGTGGCGGGGGCGCAACCCCAAGAGACCCAGTACTTC.

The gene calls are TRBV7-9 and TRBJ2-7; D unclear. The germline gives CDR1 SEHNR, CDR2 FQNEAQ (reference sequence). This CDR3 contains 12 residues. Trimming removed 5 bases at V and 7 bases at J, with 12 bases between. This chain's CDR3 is CASSPVPGEQYF. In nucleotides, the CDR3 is TGTGCCAGCAGCCCCGTACCTGGGGAGCAGTACTTC. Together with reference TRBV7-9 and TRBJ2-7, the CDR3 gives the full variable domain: DTGVSQNPRHKITKRGQNVTFRCDPISEHNRLYWYRQTLGQGPEFLTYFQNEAQLEKSRLLSDRFSAERPKGSFSTLEIQRTEQGDSAMYLCASSPVPGEQYFGPGTRLTVT.